The text below deals with one TCR beta chain. Antigen specificity is unknown. This entry is derived from a study of liver allograft versus peripheral blood T cells. Turning to the study itself: The authors compared T cell receptor repertoires in transplanted livers with recipients' peripheral blood repertoires. Study results and limitations: Intra-allograft T cell receptor repertoires in the liver reportedly differed from peripheral blood repertoires.

In TCRdb, the reads were re-called with MiXCR into one record per CDR3 protein. This sample has 9,000 to 13,000 distinct CDR3 sequences, with 20% to 25% found just once. Germline trimming cut 6 bases from V and 5 bases from J; bases unmatched to any gene: 12. The CDR3 is 16 amino acids. Per the germline V gene, CDR1 is DFQATT and CDR2 is SNEGSKA (reference sequence). This receptor was identified in a human patient who had a liver transplant. Some T cells here may be from the graft donor. The rearrangement links TRBV20-1 to TRBJ2-5; TRBD2 aligns across 13 bases. In DNA form, the CDR3 reads TGCAGTGCCCCCCAACTAGCGGGGGGGCCGGGGGAGACCCAGTACTTC. Its protein product is CSAPQLAGGPGETQYF.